Included here is one T cell receptor (beta chain) sequence, with context. No antigen is known for it. The sample originates from a study of post-analysis software for immune sequencing data. Points from the study as a whole: Compared with controls, patients had more of five TRBV segments, including TRBV5-6, TRBV5-1 and TRBV20-1.

The TCR beta cDNA libraries carried unique molecular identifiers. TCRdb fed the PCR reads into MiXCR, producing one record per CDR3 protein. The sample records 750,000 to 950,000 distinct CDR3 sequences, about 45% being singletons. CDR1 and CDR2 from the germline V gene are MNHNY and SVGAGI (reference sequence). V lost 2 bases and J lost 3, with 7 bases in between. CDR3 length: 13 amino acids. The source material was blood. This clonotype originated in a girl aged 10-17 years with multiple sclerosis. The gene calls are TRBV6-6 and TRBJ2-5; D not resolved. Written as DNA, the CDR3 is TGTGCCAGCAGTTACGCAGGAGAAGAGACCCAGTACTTC. This translates into CASSYAGEETQYF.